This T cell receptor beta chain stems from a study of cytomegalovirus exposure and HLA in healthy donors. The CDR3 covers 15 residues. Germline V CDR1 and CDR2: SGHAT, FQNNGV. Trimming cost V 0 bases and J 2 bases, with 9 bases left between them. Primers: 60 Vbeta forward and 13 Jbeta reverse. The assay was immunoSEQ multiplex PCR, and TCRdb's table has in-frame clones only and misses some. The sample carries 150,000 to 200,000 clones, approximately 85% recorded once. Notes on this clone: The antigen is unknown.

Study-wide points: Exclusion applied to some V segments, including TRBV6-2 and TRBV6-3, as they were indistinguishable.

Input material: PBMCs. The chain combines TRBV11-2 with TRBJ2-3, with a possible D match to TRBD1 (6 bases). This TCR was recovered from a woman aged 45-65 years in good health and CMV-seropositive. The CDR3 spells CASSLDGTYTDTQYF. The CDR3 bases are TGTGCCAGCAGCTTAGATGGGACATACACAGATACGCAGTATTTT.